Following are 3 T cell receptor beta chains from one sample sequenced in a study of blood T cell repertoires in COVID-19. Produced via immunoSEQ multiplex PCR; TCRdb's table is partial and in-frame only. This table has around 300,000 clones, 70% to 90% appearing once. The sample taken for sequencing was peripheral blood. The receptors stem from a young woman with active or convalescent COVID-19.

The chain joins TRBV7-3 to TRBJ1-1; D uncertain. This CDR3 comprises 18 residues. The germline V gene encodes CDR1 SGHTA and CDR2 FQGTGA. V shed 5 bases and J shed 1 base, with 23 bases lying between them. The CDR3 DNA reads TGTGCCAGCAGCACCCAATCCCCAGGTGTGGCCCCGAACACTGAAGCTTTCTTT. Its protein is CASSTQSPGVAPNTEAFF.

This sequence joins TRBV21-1 and TRBJ2-5; no check of the table's D call, TRBD1, against the DNA was made. TRBV21-1 is a known pseudogene. The CDR3 spans 15 residues. CDR3 loop: CASSLRDRGQETQYF. The DNA for the CDR3 is TGTGCCAGCAGCCTACGGGACAGGGGGCAAGAGACCCAGTACTTC.

The V and J genes are TRBV27 and TRBJ1-2; tentatively, D is TRBD1 (6 bases). The CDR3 is 14 residues long. Germline V lookup: CDR1 MNHEY, CDR2 SMNVEV (reference sequence). V lost 1 base, J lost 6 bases, and 12 bases lay in between. CDR3 DNA sequence: TGTGCCAGCAGTTTATTCAGGGGCGCTGATGGCTACACCTTC. Its translation is CASSLFRGADGYTF.